The next 23 T cell receptor beta chains were all read from a single sample in a study of OX40 agonist ivuxolimab in advanced cancers. The data were produced by immunoSEQ multiplex PCR, yet TCRdb's version contains in-frame clones alone and is incomplete. The repertoire holds some 98,000 clones, with more than 85% as singletons. Sequences were derived from CD4+ or CD8+ T cells sorted from blood, sampled in a trial of the OX40 agonist ivuxolimab. These receptor sequences come from an adult with an advanced solid tumor such as melanoma, head and neck, liver or kidney cancer.

This clone has more than one count but fewer than ten. The V call is TRBV18, the J call TRBJ2-7; a weak D match, TRBD2 (6 bases). The CDR3 loop spans 15 amino acids. Trimming shortened V by 4 bases and J by 3 bases, and 16 bases separated the two germline ends. Germline V gene sequence: CDR1 KGHSH, CDR2 LQKENI. CDR3 DNA sequence: TGTGCCAGCTCACTGGGAGGAGGGCAGCGCTACGAGCAGTACTTC. It specifies CASSLGGGQRYEQYF.

The chain uses TRBV6-1 and TRBJ1-5; D uncertain. The CDR3 consists of 13 residues. The ends were cut back, 5 bases at V and 2 bases at J, with 7 bases in the middle. Germline V CDR1 and CDR2: MNHNS, SASEGT. The CDR3 DNA reads TGTGCCAGCAGTTTGTTCGGCAATCAGCCCCAGCATTTT. Translated, it gives CASSLFGNQPQHF.

The rearrangement links TRBV5-1 to TRBJ1-2, with D unclear. The CDR3 consists of 14 residues. Trimming shortened V by 0 bases and J by 4 bases, and 10 bases separated the two germline ends. Germline CDR1 reads SGHRS; CDR2 reads YFSETQ. The CDR3 region has the DNA TGCGCCAGCAGCTTGGCCGGCGGCCTCTATGGCTACACCTTC. Translated, it gives CASSLAGGLYGYTF. Complete variable domain (other parts from reference TRBV5-1 and TRBJ1-2): KAGVTQTPRYLIKTRGQQVTLSCSPISGHRSVSWYQQTPGQGLQFLFEYFSETQRNKGNFPGRFSGRQFSNSRSEMNVSTLELGDSALYLCASSLAGGLYGYTFGSGTRLTVV.

This chain joins TRBV11-2 and TRBJ2-5, with D tentatively TRBD1 (6 bases). CDR1 and CDR2 from the germline V gene are SGHAT and FQNNGV. This CDR3 region has 14 residues. The ends were cut back, 5 bases at V and 4 bases at J, with 14 bases in the middle. The CDR3 protein is CASSRRDTPETQYF. The CDR3 DNA reads TGTGCCAGCAGCCGTAGGGACACTCCAGAGACCCAGTACTTC.

This chain's CDR3 is CASSVVGGAKGETYNEQFF. The CDR3 DNA is TGTGCCAGCAGCGTGGTCGGTGGCGCCAAAGGGGAAACCTACAATGAGCAGTTCTTC. The chain combines TRBV4-2 with TRBJ2-1, with D perhaps matching TRBD1 (5 bases). The germline V gene encodes CDR1 LGHNA and CDR2 YNFKEQ. With 5 bases removed from V and 2 bases from J, the gap between germline ends came to 25 bases. The CDR3 has 19 amino acids.

The CDR3 loop is CASSPGLAGGLRDTQYF. CDR3 bases: TGTGCCAGCAGCCCGGGACTAGCGGGAGGGCTGAGAGATACGCAGTATTTT. The chain couples TRBV5-6 to TRBJ2-3; TRBD2 aligns across 16 bases. V lost 4 bases to trimming and J lost 5 bases; unmatched junction nucleotides: 7. CDR1 SGHDT and CDR2 YYEEEE come from the germline V gene. This CDR3 has 17 residues. Drawing the rest from reference TRBV5-6 and TRBJ2-3, the complete variable domain is DAGVTQSPTHLIKTRGQQVTLRCSPKSGHDTVSWYQQALGQGPQFIFQYYEEEERQRGNFPDRFSGHQFPNYSSELNVNALLLGDSALYLCASSPGLAGGLRDTQYFGPGTRLTVL.

CDR3 coding DNA: TGTGCCAGCAGTTACGGACTAGCGGGAGGGGAGACCCAGTACTTC. Its translation is CASSYGLAGGETQYF. The gene calls are TRBV6-5 and TRBJ2-5; 15 bases fit TRBD2. The CDR3 covers 15 residues. The J segment lost 5 bases and the V segment lost 2 bases, leaving 0 bases of the junction unmatched. Germline lookup yields CDR1 MNHEY and CDR2 SVGAGI.

This clone has a handful of counts. The chain couples TRBV9 to TRBJ2-5; D is ambiguous. V was pared by 0 bases and J by 1 base, with 7 bases between. Germline V lookup: CDR1 SGDLS, CDR2 YYNGEE. The CDR3 sequence is 14 residues long. The CDR3 nucleotides are TGTGCCAGCAGCGTAGGAGTAGTCCAAGAGACCCAGTACTTC. Encoded protein: CASSVGVVQETQYF.

CDR3 in DNA: TGTGCCAGCAGTCAGAAGCCCACCCTGGGGAATTCACCCCTCCACTTT. Translating gives CASSQKPTLGNSPLHF. This chain uses TRBV27 with TRBJ1-6; D is ambiguous. The CDR3 runs to 16 residues. Trimming cost V 5 bases and J 7 bases, with 18 bases left between them. In germline, CDR1 is MNHEY, CDR2 SMNVEV (reference sequence).

The CDR3 DNA follows: TGTGCCAGAAGCGGTAAGACCGGGACAGCGCAGTTCTTC. It is translated as CARSGKTGTAQFF. The V and J genes are TRBV5-3 and TRBJ2-1, with 7 bases lining up with TRBD1. TRBV5-3 is reported as an ORF; its role is uncertain. This CDR3 spans 13 amino acids. The V segment lost 4 bases and the J segment 12 bases; nucleotides outside the gene matches: 10.

The chain is built from TRBV15 and TRBJ1-1; D ambiguous. The CDR3 covers 13 residues. V lost 0 bases and J lost 1, with 3 bases in between. Germline CDR1 reads LNHNV; CDR2 reads YYDKDF (reference sequence). Here the CDR3 DNA reads TGTGCCACCAGCAGAGATCAGAACACTGAAGCTTTCTTT. This sequence encodes CATSRDQNTEAFF.

The rearrangement links TRBV11-2 to TRBJ2-7; tentative D call: TRBD1 (6 bases). V gave up 5 bases and J gave up 2 bases, with 13 bases separating them. The CDR3 loop spans 14 amino acids. CDR1 and CDR2 from the germline V gene are SGHAT and FQNNGV. Here the CDR3 DNA reads TGTGCCAGCAGCCCCCCAACAGGGACCTACGAGCAGTACTTC. This translates into CASSPPTGTYEQYF. The whole variable domain, remainder taken from reference TRBV11-2 and TRBJ2-7, is EAGVAQSPRYKIIEKRQSVAFWCNPISGHATLYWYQQILGQGPKLLIQFQNNGVVDDSQLPKDRFSAERLKGVDSTLKIQPAKLEDSAVYLCASSPPTGTYEQYFGPGTRLTVT.

V is TRBV5-1 and J is TRBJ2-2, with 7 bases fitting TRBD2. V was pared by 3 bases and J by 3 bases, with 5 bases of the junction left unmatched. The CDR3 is 15 amino acids. In germline, CDR1 is SGHRS, CDR2 YFSETQ. CDR3 nucleotides: TGCGCCAGCAGCTGGGAGGGCATTGACACCGGGGAGCTGTTTTTT. Its protein product is CASSWEGIDTGELFF.

The J gene is TRBJ1-2, the V gene TRBV5-1; D gene unclear. With 0 bases removed from V and 1 base from J, the gap between germline ends came to 7 bases. Germline assignment: CDR1 SGHRS and CDR2 YFSETQ. This CDR3 is 14 amino acids long. The CDR3 coding sequence is TGCGCCAGCAGCTTGGTGGCTCTTAACTATGGCTACACCTTC. Translating gives CASSLVALNYGYTF.

This clone was recorded only once. V is TRBV5-1 and J is TRBJ1-1, with D uncertain. Germline lookup yields CDR1 SGHRS and CDR2 YFSETQ. Trimming removed 0 bases at V and 4 bases at J, with 10 bases between. The CDR3 length is 14 residues. The CDR3 sequence: CASSLVEVGTEAFF. CDR3 bases: TGCGCCAGCAGCTTGGTAGAGGTGGGCACTGAAGCTTTCTTT.

The V call is TRBV4-1, the J call TRBJ1-1; 7 bases match TRBD1. The V gene end was trimmed by 3 bases and the J gene end by 0 bases; junction bases not matched to a gene: 7. Germline lookup yields CDR1 MGHRA and CDR2 YSYEKL. CDR3 length: 16 residues. CDR3 protein: CASSHQQGRLNTEAFF. The CDR3 nucleotides are TGCGCCAGCAGCCACCAACAGGGGCGACTGAACACTGAAGCTTTCTTT.

CDR3 sequence reads: CASSTSSGANVLTF. DNA for the CDR3: TGTGCCAGCAGCACCAGCTCTGGGGCCAACGTCCTGACTTTC. V usage is TRBV6-5 and J usage is TRBJ2-6; unclear D gene. The V gene lost 6 bases and the J gene lost 0 bases, with 6 bases spanning the gap. Germline V lookup: CDR1 MNHEY, CDR2 SVGAGI. CDR3 length: 14 amino acids.

The CDR3 protein is CASSPGQGGYEQYF. CDR3 nucleotide sequence: TGCGCCAGCAGCCCGGGACAAGGGGGCTACGAGCAGTACTTC. The chain combines TRBV5-1 with TRBJ2-7, with D possibly matching TRBD1 (6 bases). Germline V CDR1 and CDR2: SGHRS, YFSETQ. The ends were cut back, 4 bases at V and 3 bases at J, with 14 bases in the middle. The CDR3 loop spans 14 amino acids.

This clone has just one count. This chain connects TRBV15 to TRBJ2-1; 12 nucleotides align to TRBD1. With 1 base clipped from V and 4 bases from J, the junction kept 11 bases outside the gene matches. CDR3 length: 19 residues. Germline V CDR1 and CDR2: LNHNV, YYDKDF (reference sequence). The DNA of the CDR3 is TGTGCCACCAGCAGAGGACGGCCCGGGACAGGGGGCGGATACAATGAGCAGTTCTTC. Residues: CATSRGRPGTGGGYNEQFF.

The chain employs TRBV11-2 and TRBJ2-7; 11 bases line up with TRBD2. The germline CDR1 and CDR2 sequences are SGHAT and FQNNGV. The V and J ends lost 5 bases and 4 bases, in that order; junction bases with no gene match: 7. CDR3 length: 15 amino acids. DNA of the CDR3: TGTGCCAGCAGCCTGACTAGCGGGATAAAATACGAGCAGTACTTC. This sequence encodes CASSLTSGIKYEQYF. Full variable domain (outside the CDR3, taken from reference TRBV11-2 and TRBJ2-7): EAGVAQSPRYKIIEKRQSVAFWCNPISGHATLYWYQQILGQGPKLLIQFQNNGVVDDSQLPKDRFSAERLKGVDSTLKIQPAKLEDSAVYLCASSLTSGIKYEQYFGPGTRLTVT.

Notes on this clone: Other DNA variants within this sample encode the same CDR3. The chain joins TRBV15 to TRBJ1-5; 11 bases are shared with TRBD1. The junction had 3 bases not matched to a gene; V was cut back by 5 bases and J by 6 bases. The CDR3 sequence is 14 residues long. Germline V lookup: CDR1 LNHNV, CDR2 YYDKDF (reference sequence). The DNA of the CDR3 is TGTGCCACCAGCGGGACAGGGGGTATTCAGCCCCAGCATTTT. Translating gives CATSGTGGIQPQHF.

The rearrangement links TRBV7-2 to TRBJ2-7, with D perhaps assigned TRBD1 or TRBD2 (5 bases each). Germline V gene data show CDR1 as SGHTA and CDR2 as FQGNSA. V was cut by 1 base and J by 7 bases, with 17 bases left in between. CDR3 length: 15 amino acids. DNA of the CDR3: TGTGCCAGCAGCTTAGGGGTTTACGGGGCGTGGGAGCAGTACTTC. This gives the protein CASSLGVYGAWEQYF.

The genes are TRBV10-3 and TRBJ2-1, with 12 bases fitting TRBD2. The CDR3 extends over 17 amino acids. Looked up from germline, CDR1 is ENHRY and CDR2 is SYGVKD. The junction had 9 bases not matched to a gene; V was cut back by 0 bases and J by 9 bases. The CDR3 reads CAISESSRLAGEAEQFF. For the CDR3, the DNA is TGTGCCATCAGTGAGTCGAGTCGACTAGCGGGAGAAGCTGAGCAGTTCTTC.